The sequence of this TCR beta chain was determined in a study of cytomegalovirus exposure and HLA in healthy donors. Study-level results: A later analysis reportedly found that, within productive TCRs, an Asian-associated ancestry cluster had fewer N-insertions than the mean observed across the approximately 670 donors. TRBV6-2, TRBV6-3 and some other V segments were unresolvable in 87-base-pair reads. The authors later found TCR association rates varying by HLA locus, with DRB1 most and HLA-C fewest.

Primers included in the PCR were 60 Vbeta and 13 Jbeta primers. Only in-frame clones appear in the TCRdb table, and some are missing; sequencing was by immunoSEQ multiplex PCR. The sample contains 100,000 to 150,000 clones, roughly 66% of which appear only once. The CDR3 is 13 amino acids. Germline V gene data show CDR1 as SGHRS and CDR2 as YFSETQ. V trimming: 0 bases; J trimming: 8 bases; junction bases outside the gene matches: 5. Only a few counts were recorded for this clone. Its antigen remains unknown. This receptor was taken from a man aged 55-75 years in good health and CMV-seropositive. The sample consisted of PBMCs. V usage is TRBV5-1 and J usage is TRBJ2-7, with 7 bases aligning to TRBD2. CDR3 sequence: CASSLETSYKQYF. CDR3 DNA sequence: TGCGCCAGCAGCTTGGAGACTAGCTATAAGCAGTACTTC.